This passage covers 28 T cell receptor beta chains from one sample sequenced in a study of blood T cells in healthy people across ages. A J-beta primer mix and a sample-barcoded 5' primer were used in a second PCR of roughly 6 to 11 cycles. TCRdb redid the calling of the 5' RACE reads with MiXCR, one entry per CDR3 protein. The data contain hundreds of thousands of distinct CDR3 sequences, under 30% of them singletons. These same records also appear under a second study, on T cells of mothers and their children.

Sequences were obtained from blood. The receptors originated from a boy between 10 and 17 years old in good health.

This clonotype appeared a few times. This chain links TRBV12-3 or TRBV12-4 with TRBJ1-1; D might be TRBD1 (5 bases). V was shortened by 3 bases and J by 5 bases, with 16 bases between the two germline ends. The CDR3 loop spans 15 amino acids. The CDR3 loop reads CASSLGSGRGTEAFF. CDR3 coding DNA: TGTGCCAGCAGTTTGGGGTCGGGGCGAGGGACTGAAGCTTTCTTT.

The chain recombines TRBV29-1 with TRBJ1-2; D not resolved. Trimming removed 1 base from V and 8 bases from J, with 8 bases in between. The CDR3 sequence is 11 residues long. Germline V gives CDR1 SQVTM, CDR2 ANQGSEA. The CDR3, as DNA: TGCAGCGTTGAAGTGCGTCTCGGCTACACCTTC. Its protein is CSVEVRLGYTF.

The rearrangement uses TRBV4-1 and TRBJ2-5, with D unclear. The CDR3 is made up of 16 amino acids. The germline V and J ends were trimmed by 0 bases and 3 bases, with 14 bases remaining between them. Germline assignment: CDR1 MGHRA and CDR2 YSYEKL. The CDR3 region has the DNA TGCGCCAGCAGCCAAGATGGAGTCCGCCGAGAAGAGACCCAGTACTTC. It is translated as CASSQDGVRREETQYF.

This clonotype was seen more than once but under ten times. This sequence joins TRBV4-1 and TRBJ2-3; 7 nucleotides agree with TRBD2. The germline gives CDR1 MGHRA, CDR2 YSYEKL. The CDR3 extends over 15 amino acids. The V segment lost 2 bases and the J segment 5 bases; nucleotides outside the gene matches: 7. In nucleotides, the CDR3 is TGCGCCAGCAGCCAAAGAGGGCTAGCGGTAGATACGCAGTATTTT. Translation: CASSQRGLAVDTQYF.

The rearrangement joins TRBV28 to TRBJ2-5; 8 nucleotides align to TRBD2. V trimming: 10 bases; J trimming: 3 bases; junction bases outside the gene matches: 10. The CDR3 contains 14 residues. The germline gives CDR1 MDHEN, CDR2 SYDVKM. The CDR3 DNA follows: TGTGCCACCCGGGAGGGGGGAATCAAAGAGACCCAGTACTTC. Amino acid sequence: CATREGGIKETQYF.

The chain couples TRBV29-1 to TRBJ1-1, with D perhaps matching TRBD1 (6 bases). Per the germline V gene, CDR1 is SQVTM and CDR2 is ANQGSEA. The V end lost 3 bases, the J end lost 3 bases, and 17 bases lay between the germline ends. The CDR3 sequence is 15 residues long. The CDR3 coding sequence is TGCAGCGTTGATCAACTCCACAGGGATGACACTGAAGCTTTCTTT. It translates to CSVDQLHRDDTEAFF.

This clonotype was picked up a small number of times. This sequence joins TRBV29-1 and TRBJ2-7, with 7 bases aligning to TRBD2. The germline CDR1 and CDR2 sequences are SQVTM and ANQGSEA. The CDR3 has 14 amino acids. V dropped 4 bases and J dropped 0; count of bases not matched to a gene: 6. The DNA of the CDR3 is TGCAGCGTTGCTGGACTAGACGGCTCCTACGAGCAGTACTTC. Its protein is CSVAGLDGSYEQYF.

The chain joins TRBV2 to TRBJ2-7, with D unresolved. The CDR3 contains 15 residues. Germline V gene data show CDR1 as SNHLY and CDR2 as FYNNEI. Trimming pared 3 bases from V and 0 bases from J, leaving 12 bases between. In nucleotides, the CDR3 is TGTGCCAGCAGTGATATTCGCAGCGTCTCCTACGAGCAGTACTTC. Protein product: CASSDIRSVSYEQYF.

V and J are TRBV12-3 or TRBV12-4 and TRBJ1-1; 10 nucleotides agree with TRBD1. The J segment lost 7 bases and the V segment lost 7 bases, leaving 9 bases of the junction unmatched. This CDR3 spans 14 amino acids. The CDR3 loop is CASIGTGVSGEAFF. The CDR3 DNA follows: TGTGCCAGCATAGGGACAGGGGTTTCTGGTGAAGCTTTCTTT.

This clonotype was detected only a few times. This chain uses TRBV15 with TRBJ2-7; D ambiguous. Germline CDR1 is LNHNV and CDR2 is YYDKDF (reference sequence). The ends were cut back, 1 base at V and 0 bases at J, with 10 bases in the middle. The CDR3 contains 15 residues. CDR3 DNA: TGTGCCACCAGCAGAGGCGGCGGAAGCTCCTACGAGCAGTACTTC. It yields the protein CATSRGGGSSYEQYF.

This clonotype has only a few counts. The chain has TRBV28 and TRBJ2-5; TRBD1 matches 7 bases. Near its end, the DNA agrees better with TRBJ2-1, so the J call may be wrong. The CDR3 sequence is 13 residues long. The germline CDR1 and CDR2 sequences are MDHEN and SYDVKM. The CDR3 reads CATILGQVNEQFF. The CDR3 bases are TGTGCCACCATACTTGGACAGGTTAATGAGCAGTTCTTC.

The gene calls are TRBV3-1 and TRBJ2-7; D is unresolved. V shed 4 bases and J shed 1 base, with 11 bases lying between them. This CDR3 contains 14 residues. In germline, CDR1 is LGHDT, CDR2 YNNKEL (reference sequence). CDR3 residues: CASSLRLGSYEQYF. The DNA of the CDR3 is TGTGCCAGCAGCCTAAGACTCGGGTCCTACGAGCAGTACTTC.

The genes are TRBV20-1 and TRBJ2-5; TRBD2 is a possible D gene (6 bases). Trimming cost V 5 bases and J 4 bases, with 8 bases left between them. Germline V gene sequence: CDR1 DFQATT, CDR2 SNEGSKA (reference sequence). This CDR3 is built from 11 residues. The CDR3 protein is CSAVGGETQYF. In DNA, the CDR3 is TGCAGTGCTGTGGGGGGAGAGACCCAGTACTTC.

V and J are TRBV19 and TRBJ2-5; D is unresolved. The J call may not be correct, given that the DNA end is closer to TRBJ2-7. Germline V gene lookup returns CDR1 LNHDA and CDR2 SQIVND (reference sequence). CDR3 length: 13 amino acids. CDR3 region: CAPLSDGDYEQYV. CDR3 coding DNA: TGTGCCCCCCTCTCCGATGGGGATTACGAGCAGTACGTC.

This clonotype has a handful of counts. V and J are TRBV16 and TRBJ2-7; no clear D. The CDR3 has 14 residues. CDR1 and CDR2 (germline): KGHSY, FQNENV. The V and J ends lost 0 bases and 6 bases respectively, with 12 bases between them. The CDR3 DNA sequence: TGTGCCAGCAGCCAATCCTCGTCCGAAGGCGAGCAGTACTTC. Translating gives CASSQSSSEGEQYF. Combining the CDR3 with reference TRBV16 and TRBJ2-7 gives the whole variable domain GEEVAQTPKHLVRGEGQKAKLYCAPIKGHSYVFWYQQVLKNEFKFLISFQNENVFDETGMPKERFSAKCLPNSPCSLEIQATKLEDSAVYFCASSQSSSEGEQYFGPGTRLTVT.

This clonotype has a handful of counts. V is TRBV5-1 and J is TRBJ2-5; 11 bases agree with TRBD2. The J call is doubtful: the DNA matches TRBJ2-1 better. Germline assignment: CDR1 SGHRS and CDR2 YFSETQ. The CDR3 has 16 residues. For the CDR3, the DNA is TGCGCCAGCAGCTCTAAACTAGCGGGGGCCAACAATGAGCAGTTCTTC. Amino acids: CASSSKLAGANNEQFF.

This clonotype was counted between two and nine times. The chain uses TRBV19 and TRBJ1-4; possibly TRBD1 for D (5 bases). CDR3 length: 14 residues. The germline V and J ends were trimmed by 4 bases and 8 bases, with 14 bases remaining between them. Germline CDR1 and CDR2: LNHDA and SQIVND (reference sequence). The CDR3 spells CASSTGQGGEKLFF. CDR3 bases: TGTGCCAGTAGTACTGGGCAGGGAGGCGAAAAACTGTTTTTT.

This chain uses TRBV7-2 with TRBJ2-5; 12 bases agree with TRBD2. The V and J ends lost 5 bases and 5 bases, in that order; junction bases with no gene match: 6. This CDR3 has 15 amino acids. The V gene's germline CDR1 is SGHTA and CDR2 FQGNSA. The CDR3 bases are TGTGCCAGCAGCACCTCTAGCGGGGGGGTCGAGACCCAGTACTTC. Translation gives CASSTSSGGVETQYF.

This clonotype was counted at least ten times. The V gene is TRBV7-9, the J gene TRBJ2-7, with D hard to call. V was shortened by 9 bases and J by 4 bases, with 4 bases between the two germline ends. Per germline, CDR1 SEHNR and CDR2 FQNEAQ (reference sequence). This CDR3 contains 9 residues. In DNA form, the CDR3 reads TGTGCCAGTGGTTACGAGCAGTACTTC. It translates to CASGYEQYF. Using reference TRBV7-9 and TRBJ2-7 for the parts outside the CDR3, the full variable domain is DTGVSQNPRHKITKRGQNVTFRCDPISEHNRLYWYRQTLGQGPEFLTYFQNEAQLEKSRLLSDRFSAERPKGSFSTLEIQRTEQGDSAMYLCASGYEQYFGPGTRLTVT.

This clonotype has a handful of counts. CDR3 nucleotide sequence: TGTGCCAGCACCCCGAGGGGGGGCCAAGATACGCAGTATTTT. This gives the protein CASTPRGGQDTQYF. The chain carries TRBV25-1 and TRBJ2-3; D might be TRBD2 (7 bases). With 7 bases removed from V and 5 bases from J, the gap between germline ends came to 16 bases. Germline V lookup: CDR1 MGHDK, CDR2 SYGVNS. CDR3 size: 14 residues.

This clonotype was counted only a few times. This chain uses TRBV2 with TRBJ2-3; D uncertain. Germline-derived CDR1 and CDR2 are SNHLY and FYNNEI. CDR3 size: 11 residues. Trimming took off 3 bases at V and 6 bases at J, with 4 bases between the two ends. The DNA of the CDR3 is TGTGCCAGCAGTGAGGAGGATACGCAGTATTTT. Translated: CASSEEDTQYF.

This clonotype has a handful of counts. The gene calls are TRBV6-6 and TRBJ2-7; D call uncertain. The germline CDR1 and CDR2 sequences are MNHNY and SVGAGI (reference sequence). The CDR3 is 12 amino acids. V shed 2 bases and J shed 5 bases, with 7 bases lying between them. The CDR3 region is CASSYRVDEQYF. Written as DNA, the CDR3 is TGTGCCAGCAGTTACAGGGTGGACGAGCAGTACTTC.

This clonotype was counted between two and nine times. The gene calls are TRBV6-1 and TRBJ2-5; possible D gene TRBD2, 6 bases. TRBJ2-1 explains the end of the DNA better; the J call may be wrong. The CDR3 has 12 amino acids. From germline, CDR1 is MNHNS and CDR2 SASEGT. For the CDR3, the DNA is TGTGCCAGCAGTGCACTAGCCAGGGAGCAGTTCTTC. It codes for CASSALAREQFF.

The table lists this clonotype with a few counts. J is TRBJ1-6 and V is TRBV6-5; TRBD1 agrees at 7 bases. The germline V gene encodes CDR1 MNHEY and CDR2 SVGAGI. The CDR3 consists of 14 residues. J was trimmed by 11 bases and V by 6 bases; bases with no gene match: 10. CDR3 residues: CASSSGTANPPLHF. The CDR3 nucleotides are TGTGCCAGCAGCTCCGGGACAGCCAATCCACCCCTCCACTTT.

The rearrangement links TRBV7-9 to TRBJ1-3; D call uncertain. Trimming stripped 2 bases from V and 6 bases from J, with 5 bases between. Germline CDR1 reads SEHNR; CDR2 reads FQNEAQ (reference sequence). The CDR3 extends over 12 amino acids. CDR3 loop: CASSLLANTIYF. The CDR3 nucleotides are TGTGCCAGCAGCTTATTGGCAAACACCATATATTTT.

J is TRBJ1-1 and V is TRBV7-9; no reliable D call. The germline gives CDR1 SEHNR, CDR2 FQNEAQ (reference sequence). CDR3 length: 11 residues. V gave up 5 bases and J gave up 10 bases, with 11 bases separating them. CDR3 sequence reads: CASSPTRGAFF. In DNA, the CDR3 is TGTGCCAGCAGCCCGACCAGAGGAGCTTTCTTT.

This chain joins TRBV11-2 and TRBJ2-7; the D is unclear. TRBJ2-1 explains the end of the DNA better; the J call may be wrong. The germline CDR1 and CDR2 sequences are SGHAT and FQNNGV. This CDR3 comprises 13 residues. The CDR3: CASSLDLVHEQFF. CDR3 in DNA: TGTGCCAGCAGCTTAGATCTCGTCCATGAGCAGTTCTTC.

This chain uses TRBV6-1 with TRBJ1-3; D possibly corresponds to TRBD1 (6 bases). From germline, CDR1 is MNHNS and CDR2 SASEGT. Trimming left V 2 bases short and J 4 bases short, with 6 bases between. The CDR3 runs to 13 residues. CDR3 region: CASSEQGGNTIYF. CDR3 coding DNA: TGTGCCAGCAGTGAACAGGGGGGAAACACCATATATTTT.